These T cell receptor beta chains were read from a single sample in a study of blood T cell repertoires in COVID-19. Assay used: immunoSEQ multiplex PCR; TCRdb lists only in-frame clones, some missing. The profile shows around 64,000 clones, 75% to 90% of them singletons. Input material: peripheral blood. The receptor source for this set is a man aged 45 to 65 with active COVID-19. Both conserved end residues are part of each CDR3. The order of the fields is V gene, D gene, J gene, clone size, CDR3 protein, CDR3 DNA. D genes are given only for firm matches. The size entry is marked missing in some rows and otherwise reads once, few, many or a size class.

v_call: TRBV28
d_call: -
j_call: TRBJ1-1
clone_size: -
cdr3_aa: CASKAGGIMNTEAFF
cdr3_nt: TGTGCCAGCAAGGCGGGGGGGATTATGAACACTGAAGCTTTCTTT

v_call: TRBV6-2/TRBV6-3
d_call: TRBD1
j_call: TRBJ2-1
clone_size: -
cdr3_aa: CASSTGQGDNNEQFF
cdr3_nt: TGTGCCAGCAGTACGGGACAGGGGGACAACAATGAGCAGTTCTTC

v_call: TRBV10-3
d_call: TRBD1
j_call: TRBJ2-1
clone_size: once
cdr3_aa: CAISLSGTGGYNEQFF
cdr3_nt: TGTGCCATCAGTTTATCCGGGACAGGGGGATACAATGAGCAGTTCTTC

v_call: TRBV3-1/TRBV3-2
d_call: -
j_call: TRBJ2-7
clone_size: -
cdr3_aa: CASSQDGGYRWYEQYF
cdr3_nt: TGTGCCAGCAGCCAAGATGGGGGCTACCGTTGGTACGAGCAGTACTTC

v_call: TRBV30
d_call: TRBD1
j_call: TRBJ1-1
clone_size: -
cdr3_aa: CAWGGDRESPEAFF
cdr3_nt: TGTGCCTGGGGCGGGGACAGGGAAAGCCCTGAAGCTTTCTTT

v_call: TRBV6-5
d_call: TRBD1
j_call: TRBJ1-5
clone_size: -
cdr3_aa: CASRKQGSGNQPQHF
cdr3_nt: TGTGCCAGCAGGAAACAGGGGTCTGGCAATCAGCCCCAGCATTTT

v_call: TRBV19
d_call: -
j_call: TRBJ1-5
clone_size: -
cdr3_aa: CASSIVGGEWQPQHF
cdr3_nt: TGTGCCAGTAGTATCGTAGGGGGGGAGTGGCAGCCCCAGCATTTT

v_call: TRBV6-5
d_call: -
j_call: TRBJ2-5
clone_size: -
cdr3_aa: CASSTGASLETQYF
cdr3_nt: TGTGCCAGCAGTACTGGGGCCTCCTTGGAGACCCAGTACTTC

v_call: TRBV7-9
d_call: TRBD1
j_call: TRBJ1-2
clone_size: -
cdr3_aa: CASSFTGASGYTF
cdr3_nt: TGTGCCAGCAGCTTTACAGGGGCAAGTGGCTACACCTTC

v_call: TRBV11-3
d_call: TRBD2
j_call: TRBJ2-7
clone_size: once
cdr3_aa: CASSSSPGLAGVLYEQYF
cdr3_nt: TGTGCCAGCAGCTCTTCCCCGGGACTAGCGGGAGTCCTCTACGAGCAGTACTTC

v_call: TRBV7-2
d_call: TRBD1
j_call: TRBJ2-7
clone_size: -
cdr3_aa: CASTGGSYEQYF
cdr3_nt: TGTGCCAGCACAGGGGGCTCTTACGAGCAGTACTTC

v_call: TRBV5-1
d_call: TRBD1
j_call: TRBJ1-2
clone_size: -
cdr3_aa: CASSGRQGDIGGYTF
cdr3_nt: TGCGCCAGCAGCGGGCGACAGGGAGATATAGGGGGCTACACCTTC

v_call: TRBV5-4
d_call: -
j_call: TRBJ2-7
clone_size: -
cdr3_aa: CASSFGGGAGEQYF
cdr3_nt: TGTGCCAGCAGCTTCGGAGGGGGCGCGGGGGAGCAGTACTTC

v_call: TRBV5-4
d_call: TRBD1
j_call: TRBJ1-2
clone_size: -
cdr3_aa: CASSSHQAGQGYGYTF
cdr3_nt: TGTGCCAGCAGCTCACACCAAGCGGGACAGGGATATGGCTACACCTTC

v_call: TRBV5-5
d_call: -
j_call: TRBJ1-5
clone_size: few
cdr3_aa: CASSFSGGGGQPQHF
cdr3_nt: TGTGCCAGCAGCTTTTCAGGTGGAGGAGGTCAGCCCCAGCATTTT

v_call: TRBV19
d_call: -
j_call: TRBJ1-1
clone_size: -
cdr3_aa: CASSVDRNTEAFF
cdr3_nt: TGTGCCAGTAGTGTTGACAGGAACACTGAAGCTTTCTTT

v_call: TRBV9
d_call: TRBD2
j_call: TRBJ2-5
clone_size: -
cdr3_aa: CASSVGVAGGGETQYF
cdr3_nt: TGTGCCAGCAGCGTAGGAGTAGCGGGAGGCGGAGAGACCCAGTACTTC

v_call: TRBV5-8
d_call: TRBD1
j_call: TRBJ1-5
clone_size: -
cdr3_aa: CASSLVGQGSNQPQHF
cdr3_nt: TGTGCCAGCAGCTTGGTGGGACAGGGGAGCAATCAGCCCCAGCATTTT

v_call: TRBV4-3
d_call: -
j_call: TRBJ1-1
clone_size: -
cdr3_aa: CASSQDWRPSEAFF
cdr3_nt: TGCGCCAGCAGCCAAGATTGGCGGCCAAGTGAAGCTTTCTTT

v_call: TRBV6-1
d_call: -
j_call: TRBJ1-1
clone_size: -
cdr3_aa: CASSESRRNTEAFF
cdr3_nt: TGTGCCAGCAGTGAATCTAGGAGGAACACTGAAGCTTTCTTT

v_call: TRBV5-1
d_call: -
j_call: TRBJ2-5
clone_size: -
cdr3_aa: CASSPLSLAEGETQYF
cdr3_nt: TGCGCCAGCAGCCCGCTCTCCCTAGCCGAGGGAGAGACCCAGTACTTC

v_call: TRBV10-3
d_call: TRBD1
j_call: TRBJ1-2
clone_size: -
cdr3_aa: CAIKGLPGQGVDGYTF
cdr3_nt: TGTGCCATCAAAGGGCTACCGGGACAGGGGGTGGATGGCTACACCTTC

v_call: TRBV5-1
d_call: TRBD1
j_call: TRBJ2-2
clone_size: -
cdr3_aa: CASSLAEGGATGELFF
cdr3_nt: TGCGCCAGCAGCTTGGCGGAAGGGGGCGCAACCGGGGAGCTGTTTTTT

v_call: TRBV7-8
d_call: TRBD2
j_call: TRBJ2-5
clone_size: -
cdr3_aa: CASRLRIAKGLAGGVAETQYF
cdr3_nt: TGTGCCAGCAGGCTACGAATCGCCAAGGGACTAGCGGGAGGGGTGGCAGAGACCCAGTACTTC